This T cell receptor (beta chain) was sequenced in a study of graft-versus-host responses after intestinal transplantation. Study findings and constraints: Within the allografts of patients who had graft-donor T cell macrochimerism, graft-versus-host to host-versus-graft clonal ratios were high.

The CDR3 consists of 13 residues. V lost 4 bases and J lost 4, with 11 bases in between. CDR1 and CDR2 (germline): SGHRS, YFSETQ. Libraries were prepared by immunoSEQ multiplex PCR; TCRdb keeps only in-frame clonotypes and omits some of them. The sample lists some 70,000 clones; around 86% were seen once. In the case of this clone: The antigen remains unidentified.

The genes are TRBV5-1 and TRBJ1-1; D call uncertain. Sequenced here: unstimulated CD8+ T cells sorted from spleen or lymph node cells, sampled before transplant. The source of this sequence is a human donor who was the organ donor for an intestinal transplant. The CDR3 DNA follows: TGCGCCAGCAGCCCTCACGGTGGCACTGAAGCTTTCTTT. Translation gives CASSPHGGTEAFF.